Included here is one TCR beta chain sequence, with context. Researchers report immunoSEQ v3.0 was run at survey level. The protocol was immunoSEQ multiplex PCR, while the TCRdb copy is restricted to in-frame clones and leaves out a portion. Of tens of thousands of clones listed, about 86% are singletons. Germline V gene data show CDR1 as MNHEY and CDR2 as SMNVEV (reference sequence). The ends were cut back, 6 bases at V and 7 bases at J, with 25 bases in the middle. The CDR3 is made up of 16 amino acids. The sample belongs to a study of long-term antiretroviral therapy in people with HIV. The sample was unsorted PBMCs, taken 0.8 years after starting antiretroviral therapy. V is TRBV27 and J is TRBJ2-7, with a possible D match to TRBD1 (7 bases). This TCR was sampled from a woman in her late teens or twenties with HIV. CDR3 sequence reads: CASSQNGGQAAGEQYF. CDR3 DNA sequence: TGTGCCAGCAGCCAAAACGGCGGACAGGCGGCGGGGGAGCAGTACTTC.